This T cell receptor (beta chain) originates from a study of spatial heterogeneity in lung cancer (dated by TCRdb to the late 2010s). About the investigation overall: Beta-chain transcripts were consistently detected in greater numbers than alpha-chain transcripts, which likely reflects a higher abundance of beta-chain transcripts. In tumor regions, TCR transcript counts showed a strong correlation with a T cell transcriptional module score derived from matched bulk RNA-seq. In the raw uncorrected reads, each unique combination of TCR and UMI appeared on average more than ten times. In non-small cell lung cancer, the study made a quantitative comparison of TCR alpha and beta repertoires among multiple tumor regions, matched nontumor lung and blood. The study linked features of the TCR repertoire to counts of nonsynonymous mutations, which were determined by whole-exome sequencing of tumor tissue. Both alpha and beta chains were TCR-sequenced in samples taken at surgery, namely 220 tumor regions, approximately 63 matched nontumor lung samples and 50 to 60 PBMC samples. What the work shows at the level of the full study, not this receptor alone: Confirming at a functional level the hypothesis that regional TCRs recognize regional mutations was considered to require additional single-cell paired TCR alpha and beta sequencing. A correlation was observed between the number of expanded intratumoral alpha and beta TCRs and the tumor nonsynonymous mutation count. Counts of ubiquitous and regional expanded TCRs correlated with counts of ubiquitous and regional nonsynonymous mutations, respectively. TCR-seq was estimated to cover only approximately 6.3% of tumor T cells for alpha chains and approximately 12% for beta chains.

Preparation of the library involved 5' RACE. The data were produced on a NextSeq 500. To allow correction of PCR and sequencing errors, the TCR library protocol tagged every TCR cDNA molecule with a unique molecular identifier. In the paper's pipeline: TCR identification, UMI-based error correction and CDR3 extraction were performed with Decombinator tools. TCRs above a frequency of 2 per 1,000, corresponding to the top 1% of the tumor frequency distribution, were defined as expanded. Expanded tumor TCRs statistically deemed absent (corrected P<0.05) from at least one tumor region were classed as regional, and all other expanded tumor TCRs were classed as ubiquitous. Renyi diversity was computed with the R vegan package after each repertoire had been subsampled 100 times to 5,000 TCRs. CDR3 similarity networks were built from amino acid triplet string-kernel similarity, connecting CDR3s with pairwise similarity above 0.82. The raw public reads went through TCRdb reprocessing: fastp at Q25, MiXCR clone calling, in-frame beta chains kept. When rows share a CDR3 protein, they turn into one entry using the most common DNA and genes. The V and J calls and clone size come from TCRdb's table, not from the authors' own analysis. This sample lists approximately 8,500 distinct CDR3 sequences; roughly 12% were detected once. In total, the top ten clones hold 11% of the sample.

Read against the paper, the sample's time point label means: sample taken at primary tumor resection. Donors were approximately 72 patients with early-stage, untreated non-small cell lung cancer from the lung TRACERx cohort. For TCR sequencing, whole RNA was extracted from tumor and nontumor lung tissue, or from cryopreserved PBMC samples, and no cell sorting was done. A patient was chosen for TCR sequencing only when enough RNA was available from at least two tumor regions. Before being selected, tumor and adjacent nontumor lung specimens were reviewed by a lung pathologist. This clonotype is identified as medium-sized (0.01 to 0.1%). Its cognate antigen has yet to be identified. No much larger clonotype is one base removed from it; base qualities were not supplied. The germline V gene specifies SGHDN as CDR1 and FVKESK as CDR2. Inclusive of the bounding cysteine and phenylalanine, the CDR3 is 16 residues long. The CDR3 DNA has 48 bases and is translated from base 1. Between the V and J ends, shortened by 5 bases and 2 bases respectively, the junction contains 17 bases.

The V and J genes are TRBV14 and TRBJ2-3; the D gene could be TRBD1 or TRBD2, each one agreeing over 6 bases. This TCR came from a male donor with early-stage non-small cell lung cancer. Sequenced material: lung tumor tissue, taken at surgery. CDR3 loop: CASSTRRGTHTDTQYF. The nucleotide sequence is given as TGTGCCAGCAGCACCCGCCGGGGGACACACACAGATACGCAGTATTTT.